One sample yielded the 13 T cell receptor beta chains listed below, sequenced in a study of T cells in localized non-small cell lung cancer. The method was immunoSEQ multiplex PCR; TCRdb's version includes in-frame clones alone and lacks a portion of them. Of roughly 86,000 clones in the sample, roughly 86% were seen once. The sample was peripheral blood, taken before any cancer treatment. The receptors come from a man aged 35 to 70 with stage I lung adenocarcinoma.

This chain joins TRBV20-1 and TRBJ2-7; TRBD1 is a possible D gene (6 bases). The CDR3 extends over 11 amino acids. Germline V gene data show CDR1 as DFQATT and CDR2 as SNEGSKA (reference sequence). V was cut by 3 bases and J by 6 bases, with 9 bases left in between. The CDR3 DNA follows: TGCAGTGCTAGGGTCAGGGGCGAGCAGTACTTC. Translated: CSARVRGEQYF.

CDR3 residues: CASSPGLGLEGETQYF. DNA of the CDR3: TGCGCCAGCAGCCCGGGTTTGGGACTAGAGGGAGAGACCCAGTACTTC. The V gene is TRBV5-1, the J gene TRBJ2-5; 8 nucleotides match TRBD2. Germline CDR1 SGHRS, CDR2 YFSETQ. The CDR3 is made up of 16 amino acids. Unmatched junction bases numbered 12, after V lost 4 bases and J lost 4 bases.

The chain combines TRBV15 with TRBJ2-1, with unresolved D. This CDR3 region has 12 residues. The ends were cut back, 1 base at V and 4 bases at J, with 2 bases in the middle. Germline V lookup: CDR1 LNHNV, CDR2 YYDKDF (reference sequence). CDR3 protein: CATSRAYNEQFF. In nucleotides, the CDR3 is TGTGCCACCAGCAGAGCGTACAATGAGCAGTTCTTC.

V is TRBV19 and J is TRBJ2-6, with TRBD1 matching 7 bases. Germline values: CDR1 LNHDA, CDR2 SQIVND (reference sequence). The junction had 10 bases not matched to a gene; V was cut back by 7 bases and J by 1 base. The CDR3 spans 17 residues. The CDR3: CASTSRDRQSGANVLTF. The CDR3 DNA is TGTGCCAGTACGTCCCGGGACAGACAATCTGGGGCCAACGTCCTGACTTTC. Full variable domain (outside the CDR3, taken from reference TRBV19 and TRBJ2-6): DGGITQSPKYLFRKEGQNVTLSCEQNLNHDAMYWYRQDPGQGLRLIYYSQIVNDFQKGDIAEGYSVSREKKESFPLTVTSAQKNPTAFYLCASTSRDRQSGANVLTFGAGSRLTVL.

The chain recombines TRBV11-2 with TRBJ2-7, with D perhaps matching TRBD2 (6 bases). The ends were cut back, 1 base at V and 2 bases at J, with 12 bases in the middle. CDR1 and CDR2 (germline): SGHAT, FQNNGV. This CDR3 is 15 amino acids long. The chain's CDR3 is CASSLGSGAPYEQYF. CDR3 bases: TGTGCCAGCAGCTTAGGATCGGGAGCCCCCTACGAGCAGTACTTC.

The chain employs TRBV12-5 and TRBJ1-5; the match to TRBD1 covers 7 bases. The junction had 26 bases not matched to a gene; V was cut back by 6 bases and J by 3 bases. Germline V gene sequence: CDR1 LGHNT, CDR2 FRNRAP. The CDR3 covers 21 residues. The CDR3 DNA sequence: TGTGCTAGTGGATATAACCCTTCGAAGGGATCGGACAGGATAGTCAATCAGCCCCAGCATTTT. It translates to CASGYNPSKGSDRIVNQPQHF.

The chain links TRBV18 to TRBJ1-3; D uncertain. Germline V gives CDR1 KGHSH, CDR2 LQKENI. Trimming stripped 2 bases from V and 9 bases from J, with 14 bases between. The CDR3 runs 14 residues. CDR3 loop: CASSPELSRSTIYF. The CDR3 bases are TGTGCCAGCTCACCAGAGCTATCCAGGTCCACCATATATTTT.

The genes are TRBV5-1 and TRBJ1-1, with TRBD1 identical over 10 bases. CDR1 and CDR2 from the germline V gene are SGHRS and YFSETQ. The CDR3 has 13 residues. Trimming took 3 bases from V and 4 from J; bases not matched to a gene: 0. CDR3 sequence (DNA): TGCGCCAGCAGCTGGGACAGGGGCACTGAAGCTTTCTTT. Its protein is CASSWDRGTEAFF.

The rearrangement links TRBV14 to TRBJ2-3; a weak D match, TRBD1 (5 bases). The CDR3 consists of 15 residues. The V end was cut by 4 bases, the J end by 2 bases, with 13 bases between. Germline V gene data show CDR1 as SGHDN and CDR2 as FVKESK. CDR3 region: CASSPQVGATDTQYF. DNA for the CDR3: TGTGCCAGCAGCCCCCAGGTAGGGGCCACAGATACGCAGTATTTT.

Only a few counts were recorded for this clone. This chain connects TRBV7-2 to TRBJ2-7; TRBD1 matches 7 bases. Germline-derived CDR1 and CDR2 are SGHTA and FQGNSA. J was trimmed by 6 bases and V by 3 bases; bases with no gene match: 11. This CDR3 is 15 amino acids long. CDR3: CASSFDRAPRVEQYF. DNA for the CDR3: TGTGCCAGCAGCTTCGACAGGGCTCCTCGCGTCGAGCAGTACTTC.

The J gene is TRBJ1-2, the V gene TRBV6-1; D is possibly TRBD1 (5 bases). The V end was cut by 1 base, the J end by 2 bases, with 11 bases between. The CDR3 has 15 residues. Germline CDR1 and CDR2: MNHNS and SASEGT. In nucleotides, the CDR3 is TGTGCCAGCAGTGAAGTGGGGGGAGGGAACTATGGCTACACCTTC. Its translation: CASSEVGGGNYGYTF.

The chain combines TRBV7-9 with TRBJ2-7; D is ambiguous. Germline lookup yields CDR1 SEHNR and CDR2 FQNEAQ (reference sequence). CDR3 length equals 11 residues. Trimming removed 2 bases at V and 5 bases at J, with 4 bases between. CDR3 residues: CASSLRDEQYF. The DNA of the CDR3 is TGTGCCAGCAGCTTACGGGACGAGCAGTACTTC.

The chain is built from TRBV29-1 and TRBJ2-7, with 10 bases identical to TRBD1. J was trimmed by 2 bases and V by 8 bases; bases with no gene match: 9. The CDR3 covers 14 residues. Germline V gene data show CDR1 as SQVTM and CDR2 as ANQGSEA. The CDR3 coding sequence is TGCAGCACCAGAGACGGGACAGGGGCCTACGAGCAGTACTTC. Its protein is CSTRDGTGAYEQYF.